These 27 T cell receptor beta chains originate from one sample sequenced in a study of blood T cell repertoires in COVID-19. Assay: immunoSEQ multiplex PCR; the TCRdb copy retains only in-frame clones and omits some. The table has over 350,000 clones, more than 75% seen once. The sample consisted of PBMCs or T cells enriched from blood (not recorded which). All receptors derive from a woman under 30 who had recovered from COVID-19.

The chain carries TRBV5-1 and TRBJ1-1, with TRBD1 matching over 9 bases. From germline, CDR1 is SGHRS and CDR2 YFSETQ. The CDR3 has 17 amino acids. Trimming removed 7 bases from V and 3 bases from J; junction bases left unmatched: 16. CDR3 nucleotides: TGCGCCAGCTCCTCAATGCAAGCTGGACAGGGGTACACTGAAGCTTTCTTT. Amino acids: CASSSMQAGQGYTEAFF.

This rearrangement joins TRBV19 to TRBJ2-1, with 8 bases fitting TRBD2. Losses at the gene ends were 8 bases for V and 9 bases for J; bases not matched to a gene: 9. In germline, CDR1 is LNHDA, CDR2 SQIVND (reference sequence). The CDR3 is 13 amino acids. CDR3 in amino acids: CASQRGPAGEQFF. CDR3 sequence (DNA): TGTGCCAGTCAGCGGGGGCCGGCGGGTGAGCAGTTCTTC.

The chain links TRBV27 to TRBJ2-7; no clear D. V was trimmed by 6 bases and J by 3 bases, leaving 24 bases between them. The CDR3 runs 17 residues. In germline, CDR1 is MNHEY, CDR2 SMNVEV (reference sequence). The CDR3 here is CASSLTSQAAFVYEQYF. CDR3 DNA: TGTGCCAGCAGCCTCACTTCGCAGGCCGCGTTTGTCTACGAGCAGTACTTC.

This chain joins TRBV30 and TRBJ1-4; D not certain. The germline V and J ends were trimmed by 1 base and 3 bases, with 9 bases remaining between them. The CDR3 length is 14 residues. The germline gives CDR1 GTSNPN, CDR2 SVGIG (reference sequence). The CDR3 bases are TGTGCCTGGAGTGACGGGGTATCTAATGAAAAACTGTTTTTT. Protein sequence: CAWSDGVSNEKLFF. Full variable domain (rest looked up from reference TRBV30 and TRBJ1-4): SQTIHQWPATLVQPVGSPLSLECTVEGTSNPNLYWYRQAAGRGLQLLFYSVGIGQISSEVPQNLSASRPQDRQFILSSKKLLLSDSGFYLCAWSDGVSNEKLFFGSGTQLSVL.

V and J are TRBV6-5 and TRBJ1-1; D unresolved. The germline V gene has CDR1 MNHEY and CDR2 SVGAGI. The CDR3 has 13 residues. Trimming stripped 5 bases from V and 1 base from J, with 8 bases between. The CDR3 loop is CASSIGGNTEAFF. In DNA form, the CDR3 reads TGTGCCAGCAGTATAGGAGGGAACACTGAAGCTTTCTTT.

V is TRBV27 and J is TRBJ1-1; 7 bases align to TRBD1. Germline CDR1 MNHEY, CDR2 SMNVEV (reference sequence). J lost 3 bases, V lost 5 bases, and 6 bases had no gene match. The CDR3 length is 14 residues. For the CDR3, the DNA is TGTGCCAGCAGTATCCGGACAGGCTACACTGAAGCTTTCTTT. Amino acid sequence: CASSIRTGYTEAFF.

This chain links TRBV7-9 with TRBJ1-1; 9 nucleotides line up with TRBD1. J lost 2 bases, V lost 5 bases, and 12 bases had no gene match. Germline CDR1 and CDR2: SEHNR and FQNEAQ (reference sequence). The CDR3 runs 17 residues. DNA for the CDR3: TGTGCCAGCAGCATCCCCCCGGGACAGGGATTTAACACTGAAGCTTTCTTT. The encoded protein is CASSIPPGQGFNTEAFF.

This chain joins TRBV19 and TRBJ2-2; 7 positions match TRBD1. The J segment lost 4 bases and the V segment lost 8 bases, leaving 7 bases of the junction unmatched. The CDR3 length is 14 residues. Per germline, CDR1 LNHDA and CDR2 SQIVND (reference sequence). In nucleotides, the CDR3 is TGTGCCAGTTCTAGGGGGCTTGCCACCGGGGAGCTGTTTTTT. Encoded protein: CASSRGLATGELFF.

V gene TRBV7-3 combines with J gene TRBJ2-7; 12 nucleotides line up with TRBD2. CDR1 SGHTA and CDR2 FQGTGA come from the germline V gene. The V and J ends lost 5 bases and 3 bases, in that order; junction bases with no gene match: 8. The CDR3 has 16 residues. This CDR3 reads CASSPGTSGPIYEQYF. The CDR3 region has the DNA TGTGCCAGCAGCCCCGGGACTAGCGGGCCAATCTACGAGCAGTACTTC. Variable domain in full (rest from reference TRBV7-3 and TRBJ2-7): GAGVSQTPSNKVTEKGKYVELRCDPISGHTALYWYRQSLGQGPEFLIYFQGTGAADDSGLPNDRFFAVRPEGSVSTLKIQRTERGDSAVYLCASSPGTSGPIYEQYFGPGTRLTVT.

J is TRBJ2-4 and V is TRBV3-1 (or the pseudogene TRBV3-2), with 10 bases fitting TRBD2. CDR3 length: 15 residues. V lost 1 base, J lost 7 bases, and 4 bases stayed unmatched. Germline values: CDR1 LGHDT, CDR2 YNNKEL (reference sequence). The CDR3 DNA is TGTGCCAGCAGCCAAGGAGCGGGGGGGCGGAACATTCAGTACTTC. Translation: CASSQGAGGRNIQYF.

In its sample, this clone was seen once. The V call is TRBV5-5, the J call TRBJ1-3; the D gene is possibly TRBD1 (5 bases). Germline lookup yields CDR1 SGHKS and CDR2 YYEKEE (reference sequence). V was pared by 1 base and J by 0 bases, with 14 bases between. The CDR3 runs to 17 residues. CDR3 sequence (DNA): TGTGCCAGCAGCTTGTGGGGGGATTCACTCTCTGGAAACACCATATATTTT. Protein sequence: CASSLWGDSLSGNTIYF.

This rearrangement joins TRBV5-4 to TRBJ2-7; possibly TRBD2 for D (6 bases). CDR1 and CDR2 (germline): SGHNT, YYREEE (reference sequence). The CDR3 runs to 18 residues. Trimming left V 6 bases short and J 6 bases short, with 31 bases between. The CDR3 DNA reads TGTGCCAGCAAAAAAAATCCCGAGGCGACGGGACTGCAAATCGAGCAGTACTTC. Translating it yields CASKKNPEATGLQIEQYF.

The V call is TRBV24-1, the J call TRBJ1-6, with D possibly being TRBD1 (6 bases). This CDR3 region has 15 residues. Trimming removed 2 bases from V and 5 bases from J, with 9 bases in between. Germline CDR1 and CDR2: KGHDR and SFDVKD. The DNA for the CDR3 is TGTGCCACCAGTGATTCTCAGGGGCATAATTCACCCCTCCACTTT. Protein: CATSDSQGHNSPLHF.

The chain uses TRBV7-9 and TRBJ2-5; 9 positions agree with TRBD1. Germline values: CDR1 SEHNR, CDR2 FQNEAQ (reference sequence). The junction had 6 bases not matched to a gene; V was cut back by 5 bases and J by 2 bases. The CDR3 sequence is 15 residues long. CDR3 sequence reads: CASSQTGTGQETQYF. The CDR3 DNA reads as TGTGCCAGCAGCCAAACCGGGACAGGGCAAGAGACCCAGTACTTC.

The chain links TRBV7-8 to TRBJ1-4; 7 nucleotides line up with TRBD1. The germline V gene encodes CDR1 SGHVS and CDR2 FQNEAQ. The V gene end was trimmed by 5 bases and the J gene end by 7 bases; junction bases not matched to a gene: 7. The CDR3 has 14 residues. Written as DNA, the CDR3 is TGTGCCAGCAGCCCGGACAGGTGGGGTGAAAAACTGTTTTTT. This encodes CASSPDRWGEKLFF.

The chain has TRBV11-2 and TRBJ1-2, with 7 positions matching TRBD1. Unmatched junction bases numbered 12, after V lost 3 bases and J lost 8 bases. CDR1 is SGHAT and CDR2 is FQNNGV in the germline V gene. CDR3 size: 15 residues. The CDR3 sequence is CASSFTSGTASGYTF. The DNA for the CDR3 is TGTGCCAGCAGCTTTACCTCCGGGACAGCAAGCGGCTACACCTTC.

The genes are TRBV3-1 (or the pseudogene TRBV3-2) and TRBJ1-3; the D gene is possibly TRBD1 (5 bases). V was clipped by 2 bases and J by 0 bases, with 17 bases between them. The CDR3 length is 18 residues. Germline CDR1 reads LGHDT; CDR2 reads YNNKEL (reference sequence). The CDR3 DNA is TGTGCCAGCAGCCAATCCGTGACAGCATTAAGCTCTGGAAACACCATATATTTT. This gives the protein CASSQSVTALSSGNTIYF.

The gene calls are TRBV2 and TRBJ2-2; 9 bases align to TRBD2. This CDR3 contains 19 residues. CDR1 and CDR2 from the germline V gene are SNHLY and FYNNEI. With 3 bases clipped from V and 5 bases from J, the junction kept 16 bases outside the gene matches. CDR3 in amino acids: CASSEVEASGIPGTGELFF. CDR3 sequence (DNA): TGTGCCAGCAGTGAGGTAGAGGCTAGCGGGATACCGGGGACCGGGGAGCTGTTTTTT.

The V and J genes are TRBV5-1 and TRBJ2-2; 8 bases are a match to TRBD1. V was clipped by 3 bases and J by 3 bases; unmatched bases: 13. Looked up from germline, CDR1 is SGHRS and CDR2 is YFSETQ. CDR3 size: 18 residues. The CDR3: CASSWTPTGQGYTGELFF. The CDR3 DNA reads as TGCGCCAGCAGCTGGACCCCCACCGGACAGGGATACACCGGGGAGCTGTTTTTT.

The V call is TRBV2, the J call TRBJ2-2; TRBD2 matches 10 bases. CDR3 length: 16 residues. Germline trimming cut 4 bases from V and 4 bases from J; bases unmatched to any gene: 6. The germline V gene has CDR1 SNHLY and CDR2 FYNNEI. This CDR3 is CASSVLAGGSTGELFF. CDR3 DNA: TGTGCCAGCAGTGTATTAGCGGGGGGATCCACCGGGGAGCTGTTTTTT.

This clone appeared a single time. For the CDR3, the DNA is TGCGCCAGCAGGCAACGTACCGGGACAGGGCACTACAATGAGCAGTTCTTC. It specifies CASRQRTGTGHYNEQFF. The V call is TRBV5-1, the J call TRBJ2-1; 9 positions match TRBD1. V lost 5 bases to trimming and J lost 3 bases; unmatched junction nucleotides: 12. The CDR3 is 17 residues long. CDR1 and CDR2 (germline): SGHRS, YFSETQ.

The chain uses TRBV6-4 and TRBJ1-6, with 7 bases aligning to TRBD1. Trimming took 0 bases from V and 10 from J; bases not matched to a gene: 3. CDR1 is MRHNA and CDR2 is SNTAGT in the germline V gene. The CDR3 contains 14 residues. Here the CDR3 DNA reads TGTGCCAGCAGTGACTCCTCAGGGGGATCACCCCTCCACTTT. This codes for CASSDSSGGSPLHF.

The chain is built from TRBV11-2 and TRBJ1-1; tentatively, D is TRBD1 (6 bases). This CDR3 spans 16 amino acids. CDR1 SGHAT and CDR2 FQNNGV come from the germline V gene. Trimming removed 0 bases at V and 5 bases at J, with 16 bases between. The CDR3 region is CASSLDSRGAGTEAFF. In DNA form, the CDR3 reads TGTGCCAGCAGCTTAGATAGCCGGGGGGCTGGTACTGAAGCTTTCTTT.

This sequence joins TRBV2 and TRBJ1-1, with 8 bases fitting TRBD1. The CDR3 extends over 14 amino acids. Unmatched junction bases numbered 5, after V lost 4 bases and J lost 4 bases. Germline values: CDR1 SNHLY, CDR2 FYNNEI. CDR3 bases: TGTGCCAGCAGTGGACCGACAGGGGTCACTGAAGCTTTCTTT. Its protein is CASSGPTGVTEAFF.

The gene calls are TRBV6-1 and TRBJ2-1, with D hard to call. Germline CDR1 reads MNHNS; CDR2 reads SASEGT. Trimming removed 5 bases from V and 7 bases from J, with 21 bases in between. This CDR3 spans 16 amino acids. The CDR3 region has the DNA TGTGCCAGCAGTCAAGGGTATCCCCGGGTGGCTAATGAGCAGTTCTTC. Translating gives CASSQGYPRVANEQFF.

This clone was recorded a few times. This rearrangement joins TRBV12-5 to TRBJ1-5; the match to TRBD1 covers 8 bases. CDR1 LGHNT and CDR2 FRNRAP come from the germline V gene. V lost 6 bases, J lost 7 bases, and 5 bases stayed unmatched. The length of the CDR3 is 13 residues. CDR3 nucleotides: TGTGCTAGTGGGACAGGGGTCAAACAGCCCCAGCATTTT. It codes for CASGTGVKQPQHF.

V is TRBV11-2 and J is TRBJ2-4; D remains ambiguous. Germline values: CDR1 SGHAT, CDR2 FQNNGV. The CDR3 contains 11 residues. V was clipped by 2 bases and J by 8 bases, with 4 bases between them. The CDR3 sequence: CASSLPDIQYF. The DNA of the CDR3 is TGTGCCAGCAGCTTACCGGACATTCAGTACTTC.